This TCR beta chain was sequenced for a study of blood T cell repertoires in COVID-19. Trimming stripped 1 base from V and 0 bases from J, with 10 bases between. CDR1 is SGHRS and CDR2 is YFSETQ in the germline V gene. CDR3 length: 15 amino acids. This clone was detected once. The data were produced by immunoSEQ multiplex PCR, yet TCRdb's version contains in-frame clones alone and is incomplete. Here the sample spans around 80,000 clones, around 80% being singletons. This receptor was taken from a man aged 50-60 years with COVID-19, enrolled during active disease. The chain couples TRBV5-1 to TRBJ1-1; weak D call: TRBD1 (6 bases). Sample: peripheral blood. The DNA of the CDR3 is TGCGCCAGCAGCTTGTTCGGGGACATGAACACTGAAGCTTTCTTT. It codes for CASSLFGDMNTEAFF.